This T cell receptor beta chain was recorded in a study of cytomegalovirus exposure and HLA in healthy donors. Study overall: It was reported in a later analysis that the roughly 120 validation repertoires used the same platform as the 666 first-cohort repertoires. Study observations and caveats: Cytomegalovirus association was assigned to about 180 TCR beta chains. The tendency of first-cohort TCR clusters to co-occur in the 130 or so validation repertoires was identified by a subsequent analysis.

Data came from immunoSEQ multiplex PCR; TCRdb stores just in-frame clones and leaves some out. Of around 120,000 clones listed, roughly 90% are singletons. The study drew the donors from its roughly 120-subject validation cohort, separate from the roughly 700-subject first cohort. Germline assignment: CDR1 GTSNPN and CDR2 SVGIG (reference sequence). CDR3 length equals 13 residues. The V end was cut by 2 bases, the J end by 1 base, with 8 bases between. This clone was observed a few times. Its cognate antigen is unknown. Material for sequencing was PBMCs. The source of this sequence is a woman aged 18-30 years in good health and CMV-seropositive. The V call is TRBV30, the J call TRBJ1-1; TRBD1 is a possible D gene (5 bases). The CDR3 DNA follows: TGTGCCTGGAGTCGGGGGGAGAACACTGAAGCTTTCTTT. It codes for CAWSRGENTEAFF.